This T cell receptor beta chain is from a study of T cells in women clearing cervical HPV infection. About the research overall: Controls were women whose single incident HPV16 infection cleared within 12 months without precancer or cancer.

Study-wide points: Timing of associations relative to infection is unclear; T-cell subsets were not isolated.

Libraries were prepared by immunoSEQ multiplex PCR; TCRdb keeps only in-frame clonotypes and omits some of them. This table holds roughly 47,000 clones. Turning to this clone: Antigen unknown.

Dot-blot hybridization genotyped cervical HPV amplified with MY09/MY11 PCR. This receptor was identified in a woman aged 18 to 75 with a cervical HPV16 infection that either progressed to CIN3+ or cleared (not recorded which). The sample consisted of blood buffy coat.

The sequenced part of the CDR3 DNA is TGTGCCTGGAGTGCTTTGGACAGTTTAAATCAGCCG. Its protein product is CAWSALDSLNQP. The CDR3 as a whole reads CAWSALDSLNQPQYF. The chain links TRBV30 to TRBJ2-3; maybe TRBD1 (6 bases). The CDR3 goes on 3 residues after the read ends, and that part is filled in from the germline J gene. Germline lookup yields CDR1 GTSNPN and CDR2 SVGIG (reference sequence). The CDR3 spans 15 residues.